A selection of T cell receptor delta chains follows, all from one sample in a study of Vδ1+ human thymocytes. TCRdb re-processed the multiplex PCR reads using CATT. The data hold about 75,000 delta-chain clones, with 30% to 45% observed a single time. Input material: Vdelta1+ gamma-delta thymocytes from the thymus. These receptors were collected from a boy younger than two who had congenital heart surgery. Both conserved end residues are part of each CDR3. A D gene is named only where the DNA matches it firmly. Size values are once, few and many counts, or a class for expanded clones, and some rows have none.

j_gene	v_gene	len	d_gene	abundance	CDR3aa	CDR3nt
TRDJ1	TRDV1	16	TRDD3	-	CALGETGGFYTDKLIF	TGTGCTCTTGGGGAAACTGGGGGATTCTACACCGATAAACTCATCTTT
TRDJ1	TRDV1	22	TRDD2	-	CALGERSASYSTWESGTDKLIF	TGTGCTCTTGGGGAGAGATCTGCTTCCTATTCTACCTGGGAAAGTGGCACCGATAAACTCATCTTT
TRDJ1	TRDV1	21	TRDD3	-	CALGEGLLRATGGPHTDKLIF	TGTGCTCTTGGGGAAGGACTCCTACGCGCTACTGGGGGACCTCACACCGATAAACTCATCTTT
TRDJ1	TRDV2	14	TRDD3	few	CACEWDTPEFVLIF	TGTGCCTGTGAATGGGATACGCCTGAGTTCGTGCTCATCTTT
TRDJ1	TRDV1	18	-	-	CALGVPFLQLGIGDKLIF	TGTGCTCTTGGGGTCCCTTTCCTACAGTTGGGGATAGGCGATAAACTCATCTTT
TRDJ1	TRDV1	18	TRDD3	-	CALGVATGGYWDTDKLIF	TGTGCTCTTGGGGTCGCGACTGGGGGATATTGGGACACCGATAAACTCATCTTT
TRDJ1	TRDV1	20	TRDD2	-	CALGAASSYGRAPYTDKLIF	TGTGCTCTTGGGGCAGCCTCTTCCTACGGGCGGGCCCCGTACACCGATAAACTCATCTTT
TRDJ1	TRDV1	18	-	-	CALGGGLPTWGMPDKLIF	TGTGCTCTTGGGGGAGGCCTTCCTACCTGGGGGATGCCCGATAAACTCATCTTT
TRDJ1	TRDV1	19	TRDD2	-	CALGLSLPSPARGTDKHIF	TGTGCTCTTGGGTTATCTCTTCCTAGCCCCGCTCGGGGCACCGATAAACACATCTTT
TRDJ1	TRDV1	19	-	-	CALGERTSGDPACTDKLIF	TGTGCTCTTGGGGAAAGGACGTCTGGGGATCCCGCCTGCACCGATAAACTCATCTTT
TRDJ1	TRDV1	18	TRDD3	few	CALGERLLLLGIRSKLIF	TGTGCTCTTGGGGAACGACTCCTACTATTGGGGATACGTTCTAAACTCATCTTT
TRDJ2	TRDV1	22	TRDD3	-	CALGELKGTGGYEVPLTAQLFF	TGTGCTCTTGGGGAACTGAAAGGTACTGGGGGATACGAGGTGCCTTTGACAGCACAACTCTTCTTT
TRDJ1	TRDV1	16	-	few	CALGQLRGQYTDKLIF	TGTGCTCTTGGCCAACTAAGGGGGCAATACACCGATAAACTCATCTTT
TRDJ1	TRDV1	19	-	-	CALGELVGVGGRYTDKLIF	TGTGCTCTTGGGGAACTAGTGGGTGTCGGGGGACGCTACACCGATAAACTCATCTTT
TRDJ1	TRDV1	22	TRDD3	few	CALGGLRPQPVLGDTSPDKLIF	TGTGCTCTTGGGGGACTTAGACCCCAACCGGTACTGGGGGATACGAGCCCCGATAAACTCATCTTT
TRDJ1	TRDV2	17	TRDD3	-	CACESYSGGSYTDKLIF	TGTGCCTGTGAAAGCTACTCTGGGGGATCGTACACCGATAAACTCATCTTT
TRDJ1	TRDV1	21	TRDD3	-	CALGERGLLGDKAPDTDKLIF	TGTGCTCTTGGGGAAAGAGGCTTACTGGGGGATAAGGCCCCGGACACCGATAAACTCATCTTT
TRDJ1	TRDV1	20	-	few	CALGELSPSPPAEWGDKLIF	TGTGCTCTTGGGGAACTATCTCCCAGCCCGCCGGCTGAGTGGGGCGATAAACTCATCTTT
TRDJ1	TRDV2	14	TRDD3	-	CATEWGTYTDKLIF	TGTGCCACGGAGTGGGGGACTTACACCGATAAACTCATCTTT
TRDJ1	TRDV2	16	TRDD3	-	CACDLILGDTGDKLIF	TGTGCCTGTGACTTGATACTGGGGGATACGGGCGATAAACTCATCTTT
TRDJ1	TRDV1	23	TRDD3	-	CALGEPKLPGGYAQLLYTDKLIF	TGTGCTCTTGGGGAGCCGAAGTTGCCTGGGGGATACGCCCAATTACTGTACACCGATAAACTCATCTTT
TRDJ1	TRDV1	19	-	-	CALGTSLVAGGGSTDKLIF	TGTGCTCTTGGGACTTCCCTAGTGGCCGGGGGGGGGTCCACCGATAAACTCATCTTT
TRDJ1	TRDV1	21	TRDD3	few	CALGELSFYWGIGPGTDKLIF	TGTGCTCTTGGGGAACTTTCTTTCTACTGGGGGATTGGCCCGGGCACCGATAAACTCATCTTT
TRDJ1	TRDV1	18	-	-	CALGPKGALVAFGDKLIF	TGTGCTCTTGGCCCCAAGGGTGCACTTGTCGCTTTTGGGGATAAACTCATCTTT
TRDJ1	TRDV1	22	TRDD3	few	CALGGSISGYWGIKAKTDKLIF	TGTGCTCTTGGGGGGTCGATCTCGGGGTACTGGGGGATAAAGGCGAAGACCGATAAACTCATCTTT
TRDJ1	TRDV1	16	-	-	CALGELPPVTKDKLIF	TGTGCTCTTGGGGAACTTCCCCCAGTGACCAAGGATAAACTCATCTTT
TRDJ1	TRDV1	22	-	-	CALGEKVLRCWGKKVVTDKLIF	TGTGCTCTTGGGGAAAAGGTCCTACGGTGTTGGGGGAAGAAAGTGGTCACCGATAAACTCATCTTT
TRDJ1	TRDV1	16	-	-	CALGEGTPTFTDKLIF	TGTGCTCTTGGGGAAGGTACTCCAACATTTACCGATAAACTCATCTTT
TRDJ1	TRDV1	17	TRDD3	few	CALGEIRCWGIDDKLIF	TGTGCTCTTGGGGAAATCCGTTGCTGGGGGATTGACGATAAACTCATCTTT
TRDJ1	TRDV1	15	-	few	CALGEKPAYTDKLIF	TGTGCTCTTGGGGAAAAACCGGCCTACACCGATAAACTCATCTTT
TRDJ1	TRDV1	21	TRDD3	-	CALGERPFTLLGDTNTDKLIF	TGTGCTCTTGGGGAACGGCCCTTTACCTTACTGGGGGATACAAACACCGATAAACTCATCTTT